This T cell receptor beta chain was found in a study of tumor-infiltrating lymphocytes in primary liver carcinoma. The researchers produced TCR beta cDNA from approximately 540 ng total RNA with a constant-region primer. Nested multiplex PCR, run for three rounds with slightly modified ARM-PCR, yielded TCR beta libraries. The two initial PCR rounds, roughly 9 cycles each, used TRBV1-TRBV30 forward and C-beta reverse primers. From the multiplex PCR reads, TCRdb called clonotypes with MiXCR, one entry per CDR3 protein. The repertoire includes roughly 100,000 distinct CDR3 sequences, roughly 80% of them detected once, and approximately 21% sits in the top ten. Note on this clonotype: What it binds is not known.

The study's findings and limits: The study found tumor-adjacent and tumor-blood pairs overlapped less than tumor region pairs. Only around 7.5-25% of top clones occurred in all five tumor regions.

From about 19-30 mg of unsorted bulk tissue, DNA and RNA were co-extracted together. Germline CDR1 is SGHDN and CDR2 is FVKESK. The V end lost 2 bases, the J end lost 4 bases, and 17 bases lay between the germline ends. CDR3 length: 16 residues. The TCR was taken from a man aged 35-49 years with primary liver carcinoma and hepatitis B virus infection. This chain joins TRBV14 and TRBJ2-5; TRBD2 is a possible D gene (6 bases). Sequencing was carried out using liver tumor tissue from sampling region 3. The subset here: tumor region T3, left-lateral pole. CDR3 coding DNA: TGTGCCAGCAGCCAATATCGGGACTCTCAGCCAGAGACCCAGTACTTC. Translated: CASSQYRDSQPETQYF.